The 10 T cell receptor beta chains reported below all come from one sample, sequenced in a study of cytomegalovirus exposure and HLA in healthy donors. Repertoires were generated with immunoSEQ multiplex PCR, while TCRdb's copy carries only in-frame clones and drops some. The sample has over 250,000 clones; about 86% are singletons. The sample comprised PBMCs. The receptors derive from a woman between 18 and 29 years old in good health and CMV-seronegative.

This clone was found once. This chain connects TRBV11-3 to TRBJ2-5; perhaps TRBD2 as D (5 bases). Germline V gene data show CDR1 as SGHNT and CDR2 as YENEEA. V was clipped by 6 bases and J by 2 bases, with 16 bases between them. This CDR3 comprises 15 residues. The CDR3: CASRLASLGQETQYF. CDR3 DNA sequence: TGTGCCAGCAGGCTAGCCTCCTTAGGTCAAGAGACCCAGTACTTC.

This clone was detected once. The rearrangement joins TRBV6-5 to TRBJ1-1, with 7 nucleotides matching TRBD1. Germline CDR1 MNHEY, CDR2 SVGAGI. V was pared by 5 bases and J by 7 bases, with 1 base of the junction left unmatched. The CDR3 runs 11 residues. The CDR3 bases are TGTGCCAGCAGTGACAGGGATGAAGCTTTCTTT. Translating it yields CASSDRDEAFF.

The rearrangement links TRBV5-1 to TRBJ1-1; D uncertain. The CDR3 extends over 15 amino acids. Germline V gene data show CDR1 as SGHRS and CDR2 as YFSETQ. The ends were cut back, 0 bases at V and 0 bases at J, with 9 bases in the middle. Here the CDR3 reads CASSLVAGLNTEAFF. The CDR3 DNA reads TGCGCCAGCAGCTTGGTGGCAGGATTGAACACTGAAGCTTTCTTT.

As regards this clone: Compared with germline, one end of the junction differs, possibly owing to a read error. The chain has TRBV7-7 and TRBJ1-4; a weak D match, TRBD1 (6 bases). The CDR3 is 13 residues long. Germline CDR1 reads SSHAT; CDR2 reads FNYEAQ (reference sequence). The CDR3 DNA follows: TGTGCTAGCAGCACTCTAACAGGGGAAAAACTGTTTTTT. It specifies CASSTLTGEKLFF.

This CDR3 reads CASSELAGDAPNEKLFF. The CDR3 coding sequence is TGTGCCAGCAGTGAGTTGGCAGGGGACGCCCCTAATGAAAAACTGTTTTTT. The V gene is TRBV6-1, the J gene TRBJ1-4, with D perhaps TRBD1 (6 bases). Germline CDR1 MNHNS, CDR2 SASEGT. V shed 3 bases and J shed 3 bases, with 17 bases lying between them. The CDR3 has 17 amino acids.

V gene TRBV6-1 combines with J gene TRBJ2-6, with a possible D match to TRBD1 (5 bases). The germline CDR1 and CDR2 sequences are MNHNS and SASEGT. The CDR3 runs 13 residues. V lost 6 bases and J lost 4, with 7 bases in between. CDR3 sequence reads: CASRQAGANVLTF. CDR3 nucleotides: TGTGCCAGCAGACAGGCGGGGGCCAACGTCCTGACTTTC.

The genes are TRBV18 and TRBJ2-7; tentative D call: TRBD2 (5 bases). V lost 5 bases, J lost 4 bases, and 9 bases lay in between. This CDR3 spans 12 amino acids. Germline CDR1 and CDR2: KGHSH and LQKENI. As DNA, the CDR3 is TGTGCCAGCTCATTCGGGGATTACGAGCAGTACTTC. Translation: CASSFGDYEQYF. Looking up the rest from reference TRBV18 and TRBJ2-7 gives the full variable domain: NAGVMQNPRHLVRRRGQEARLRCSPMKGHSHVYWYRQLPEEGLKFMVYLQKENIIDESGMPKERFSAEFPKEGPSILRIQQVVRGDSAAYFCASSFGDYEQYFGPGTRLTVT.

The chain has TRBV10-1 and TRBJ1-5; D gene ambiguous. The CDR3 loop spans 12 amino acids. Germline values: CDR1 WNHNN, CDR2 SYGVQD (reference sequence). The V end lost 3 bases, the J end lost 9 bases, and 9 bases lay between the germline ends. CDR3 bases: TGCGCCAGCAGTGACGACCCAGGGCCCCAGCATTTT. It codes for CASSDDPGPQHF.

This clone has only one observation. V is TRBV10-1 and J is TRBJ1-1; possibly TRBD1 for D (5 bases). The V end was cut by 0 bases, the J end by 9 bases, with 17 bases between. Germline V gene data show CDR1 as WNHNN and CDR2 as SYGVQD (reference sequence). CDR3 size: 15 residues. CDR3 region: CASSESTREGTKAFF. The CDR3 nucleotides are TGCGCCAGCAGTGAGTCGACCAGGGAAGGAACAAAAGCTTTCTTT.

The gene calls are TRBV4-3 and TRBJ1-2; 8 positions match TRBD1. The germline V gene encodes CDR1 LGHNA and CDR2 YSLEER. The ends lost 1 base at V and 3 bases at J; junction bases unmatched: 4. The CDR3 extends over 15 amino acids. CDR3 residues: CASSQGDRRDYGYTF. CDR3 coding DNA: TGCGCCAGCAGCCAAGGGGACAGGCGGGACTATGGCTACACCTTC.